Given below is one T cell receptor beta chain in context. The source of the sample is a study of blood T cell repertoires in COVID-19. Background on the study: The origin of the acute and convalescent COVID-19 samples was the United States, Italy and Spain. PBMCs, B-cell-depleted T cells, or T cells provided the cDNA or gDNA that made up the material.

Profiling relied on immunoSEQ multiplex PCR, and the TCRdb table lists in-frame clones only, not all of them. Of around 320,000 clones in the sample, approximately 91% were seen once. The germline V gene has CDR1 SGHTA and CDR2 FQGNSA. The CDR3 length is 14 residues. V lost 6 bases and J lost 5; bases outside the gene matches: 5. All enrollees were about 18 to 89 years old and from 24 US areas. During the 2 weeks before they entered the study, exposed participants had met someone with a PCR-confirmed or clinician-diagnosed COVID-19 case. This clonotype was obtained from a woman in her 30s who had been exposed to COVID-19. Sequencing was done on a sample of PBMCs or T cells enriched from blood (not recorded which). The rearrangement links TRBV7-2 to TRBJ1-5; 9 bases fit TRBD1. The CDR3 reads CASSPRTGDQPQHF. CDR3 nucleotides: TGTGCCAGCAGTCCTCGGACAGGGGATCAGCCCCAGCATTTT.